This T cell receptor (beta chain) was identified in a study of Ad26.COV2.S vaccination and SARS-CoV-2 variants. Study-wide context: Intramuscular Ad26.COV2.S at 5x10^10 or 1x10^11 viral particles. Overall study findings and caveats: Substantial breadth in spike-specific CD8+ and CD4+ T cell responses was reportedly seen after vaccination. Placebo recipients showed lower spike-specific TCR breadth than vaccinees.

Libraries were prepared by immunoSEQ multiplex PCR; TCRdb keeps only in-frame clonotypes and omits some of them. The sample consists of more than 300,000 clones, 85% of them appearing once. As for treatment: some 20 received Ad26.COV2.S at low or high dose, single or two shots; about five received placebo; per-sample allocation not given. Sampling occurred on day 63 after the first vaccine or placebo injection. Within Boston, the person who donated was an adult of 18-55 years. Germline CDR1 and CDR2: SGHRS and YFSETQ. Trimming removed 4 bases from V and 7 bases from J; junction bases left unmatched: 8. The CDR3 length is 15 residues. Comments on this clone: Antigen: not known.

This TCR was sampled from a person between 18 and 65 years old who received the Ad26.COV2.S COVID-19 vaccine or a placebo. Sequencing used peripheral blood, obtained in a trial of Ad26.COV2.S vaccine versus placebo. The chain carries TRBV5-1 and TRBJ1-4; 9 bases fit TRBD1. The CDR3 nucleotides are TGCGCCAGCAGCACCGTGACAGGGGGAGGTGAAAAACTGTTTTTT. This sequence encodes CASSTVTGGGEKLFF.